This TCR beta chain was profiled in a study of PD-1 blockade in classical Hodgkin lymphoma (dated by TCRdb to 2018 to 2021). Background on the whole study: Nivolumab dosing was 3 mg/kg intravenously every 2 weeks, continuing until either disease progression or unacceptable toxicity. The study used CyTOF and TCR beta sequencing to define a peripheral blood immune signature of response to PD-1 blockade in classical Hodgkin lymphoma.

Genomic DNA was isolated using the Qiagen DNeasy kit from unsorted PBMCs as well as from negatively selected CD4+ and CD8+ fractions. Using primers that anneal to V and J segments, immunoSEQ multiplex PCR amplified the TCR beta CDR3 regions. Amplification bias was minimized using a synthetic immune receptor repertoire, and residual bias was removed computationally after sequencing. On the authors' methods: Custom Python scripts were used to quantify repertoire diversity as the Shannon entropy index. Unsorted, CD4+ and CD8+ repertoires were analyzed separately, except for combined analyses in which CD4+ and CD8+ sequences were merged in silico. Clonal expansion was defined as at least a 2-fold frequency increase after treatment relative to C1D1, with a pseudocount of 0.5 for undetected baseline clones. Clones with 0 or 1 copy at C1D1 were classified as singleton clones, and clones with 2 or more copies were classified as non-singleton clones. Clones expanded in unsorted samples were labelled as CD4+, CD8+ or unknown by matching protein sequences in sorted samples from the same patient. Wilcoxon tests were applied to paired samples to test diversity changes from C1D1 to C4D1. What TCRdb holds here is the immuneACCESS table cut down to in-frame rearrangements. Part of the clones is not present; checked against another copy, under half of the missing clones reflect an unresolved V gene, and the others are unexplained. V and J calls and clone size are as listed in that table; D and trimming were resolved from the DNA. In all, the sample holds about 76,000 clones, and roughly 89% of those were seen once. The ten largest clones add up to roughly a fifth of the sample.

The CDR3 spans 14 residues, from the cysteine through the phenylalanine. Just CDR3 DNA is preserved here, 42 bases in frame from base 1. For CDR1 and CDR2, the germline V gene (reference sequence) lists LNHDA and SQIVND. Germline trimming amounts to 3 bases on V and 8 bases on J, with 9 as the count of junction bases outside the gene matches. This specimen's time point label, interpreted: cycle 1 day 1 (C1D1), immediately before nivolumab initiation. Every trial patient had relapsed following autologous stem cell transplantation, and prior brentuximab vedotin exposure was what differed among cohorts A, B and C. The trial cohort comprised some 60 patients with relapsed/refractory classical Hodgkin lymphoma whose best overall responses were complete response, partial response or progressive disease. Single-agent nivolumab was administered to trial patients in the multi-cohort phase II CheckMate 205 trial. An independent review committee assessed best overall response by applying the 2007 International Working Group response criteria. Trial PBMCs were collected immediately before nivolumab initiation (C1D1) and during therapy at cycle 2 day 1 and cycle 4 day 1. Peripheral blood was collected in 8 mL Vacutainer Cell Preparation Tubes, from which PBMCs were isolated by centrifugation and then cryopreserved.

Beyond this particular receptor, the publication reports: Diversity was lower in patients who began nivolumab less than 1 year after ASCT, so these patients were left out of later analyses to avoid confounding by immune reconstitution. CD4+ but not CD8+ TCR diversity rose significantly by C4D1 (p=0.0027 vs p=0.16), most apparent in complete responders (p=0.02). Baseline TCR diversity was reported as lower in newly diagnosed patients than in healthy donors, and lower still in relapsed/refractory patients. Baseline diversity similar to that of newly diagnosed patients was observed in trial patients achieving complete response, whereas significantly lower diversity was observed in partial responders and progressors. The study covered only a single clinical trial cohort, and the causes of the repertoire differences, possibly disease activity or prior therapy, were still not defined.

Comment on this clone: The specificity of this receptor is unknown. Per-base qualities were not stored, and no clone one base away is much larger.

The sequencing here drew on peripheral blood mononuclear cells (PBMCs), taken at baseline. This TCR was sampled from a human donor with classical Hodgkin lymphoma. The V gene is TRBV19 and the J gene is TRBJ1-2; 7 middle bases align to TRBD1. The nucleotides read TGTGCCAGTAGTATGCCAGGGGGGGTTGGCGGCTACACCTTC. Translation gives CASSMPGGVGGYTF.